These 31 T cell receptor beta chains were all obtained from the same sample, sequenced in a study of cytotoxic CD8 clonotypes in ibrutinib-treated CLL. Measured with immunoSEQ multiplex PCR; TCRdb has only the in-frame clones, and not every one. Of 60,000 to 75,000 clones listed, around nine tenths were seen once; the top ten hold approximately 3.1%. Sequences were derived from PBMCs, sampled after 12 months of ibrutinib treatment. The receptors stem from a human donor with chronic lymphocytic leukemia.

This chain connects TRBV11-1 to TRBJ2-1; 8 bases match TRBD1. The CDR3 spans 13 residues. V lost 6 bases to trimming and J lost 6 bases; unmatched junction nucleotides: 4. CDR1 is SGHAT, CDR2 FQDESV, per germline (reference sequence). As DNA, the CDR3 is TGTGCCAGCAGTTACGACAGGGGCAATGAGCAGTTCTTC. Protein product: CASSYDRGNEQFF. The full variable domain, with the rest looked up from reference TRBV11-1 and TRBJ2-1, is EAEVAQSPRYKITEKSQAVAFWCDPISGHATLYWYRQILGQGPELLVQFQDESVVDDSQLPKDRFSAERLKGVDSTLKIQPAELGDSAMYLCASSYDRGNEQFFGPGTRLTVL.

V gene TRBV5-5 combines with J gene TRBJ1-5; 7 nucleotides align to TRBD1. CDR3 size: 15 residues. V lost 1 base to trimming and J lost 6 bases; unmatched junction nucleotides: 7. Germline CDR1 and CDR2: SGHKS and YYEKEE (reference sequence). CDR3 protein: CASSLTGVGGQPQHF. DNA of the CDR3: TGTGCCAGCAGCTTGACAGGGGTCGGGGGTCAGCCCCAGCATTTT.

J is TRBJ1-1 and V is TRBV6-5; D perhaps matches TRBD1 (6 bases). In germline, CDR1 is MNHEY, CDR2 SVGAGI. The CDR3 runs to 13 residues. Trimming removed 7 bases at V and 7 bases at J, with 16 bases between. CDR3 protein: CASTVGGTDEAFF. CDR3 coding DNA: TGTGCCAGCACCGTAGGGGGAACTGATGAAGCTTTCTTT.

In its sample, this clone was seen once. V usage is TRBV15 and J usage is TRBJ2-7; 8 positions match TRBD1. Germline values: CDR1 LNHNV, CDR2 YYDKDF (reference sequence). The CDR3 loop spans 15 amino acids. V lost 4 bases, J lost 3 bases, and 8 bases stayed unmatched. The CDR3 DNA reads TGTGCCACCAGCATAAACAGGGGGGAAGGCTACGAGCAGTACTTC. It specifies CATSINRGEGYEQYF.

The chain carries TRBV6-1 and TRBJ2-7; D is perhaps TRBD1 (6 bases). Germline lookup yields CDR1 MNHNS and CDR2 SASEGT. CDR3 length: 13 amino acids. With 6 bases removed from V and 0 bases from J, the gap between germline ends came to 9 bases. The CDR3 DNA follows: TGTGCCAGCAGGCACAGGGACTCCTACGAGCAGTACTTC. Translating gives CASRHRDSYEQYF.

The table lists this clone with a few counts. DNA of the CDR3: TGTGCCAGTAGTACGAGCCGGGACAGGGCTGAAGCTTTCTTT. It codes for CASSTSRDRAEAFF. The V gene is TRBV19, the J gene TRBJ1-1; 9 bases are a match to TRBD1. Germline CDR1 and CDR2: LNHDA and SQIVND (reference sequence). The V segment lost 4 bases and the J segment 6 bases; nucleotides outside the gene matches: 6. This CDR3 is 14 amino acids long.

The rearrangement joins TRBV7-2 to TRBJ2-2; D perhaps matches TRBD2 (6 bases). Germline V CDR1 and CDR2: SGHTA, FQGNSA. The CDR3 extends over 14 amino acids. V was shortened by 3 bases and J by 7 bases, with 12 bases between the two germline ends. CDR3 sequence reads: CASSFSGYSGELFF. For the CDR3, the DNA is TGTGCCAGCAGCTTTAGCGGATACAGCGGGGAGCTGTTTTTT.

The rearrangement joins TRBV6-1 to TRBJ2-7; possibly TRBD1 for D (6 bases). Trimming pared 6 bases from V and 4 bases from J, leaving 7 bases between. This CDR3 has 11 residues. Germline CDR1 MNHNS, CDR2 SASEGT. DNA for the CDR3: TGTGCCAGCAGGAGGGGGTACGAGCAGTACTTC. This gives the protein CASRRGYEQYF.

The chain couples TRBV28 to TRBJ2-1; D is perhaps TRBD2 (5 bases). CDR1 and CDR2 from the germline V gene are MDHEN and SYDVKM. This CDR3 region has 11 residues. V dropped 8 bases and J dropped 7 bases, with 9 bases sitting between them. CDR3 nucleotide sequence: TGTGCCAGCTTCAGAGGGAATGAGCAGTTCTTC. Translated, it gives CASFRGNEQFF.

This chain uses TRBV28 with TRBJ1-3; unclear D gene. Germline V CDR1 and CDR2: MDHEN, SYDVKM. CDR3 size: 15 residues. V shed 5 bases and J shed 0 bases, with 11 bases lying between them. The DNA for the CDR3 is TGTGCCAGCAGTCCCCTCAGAACCTCTGGAAACACCATATATTTT. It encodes CASSPLRTSGNTIYF.

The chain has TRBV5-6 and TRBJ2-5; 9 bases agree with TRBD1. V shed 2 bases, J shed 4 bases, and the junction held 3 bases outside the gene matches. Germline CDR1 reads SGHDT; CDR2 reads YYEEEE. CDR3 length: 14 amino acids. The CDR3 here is CASSFGTGRETQYF. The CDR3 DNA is TGTGCCAGCAGCTTTGGGACAGGGCGAGAGACCCAGTACTTC.

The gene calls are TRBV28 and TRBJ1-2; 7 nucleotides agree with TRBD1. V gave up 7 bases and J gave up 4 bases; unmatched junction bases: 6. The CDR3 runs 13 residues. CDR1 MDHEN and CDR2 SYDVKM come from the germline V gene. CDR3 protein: CASTGDRPYGYTF. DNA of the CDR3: TGTGCCAGCACTGGGGACAGACCCTATGGCTACACCTTC.

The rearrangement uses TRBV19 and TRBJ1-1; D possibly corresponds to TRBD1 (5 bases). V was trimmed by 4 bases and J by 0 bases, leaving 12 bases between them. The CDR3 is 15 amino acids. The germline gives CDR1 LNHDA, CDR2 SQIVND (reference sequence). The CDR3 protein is CASSTWDSLNTEAFF. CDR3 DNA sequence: TGTGCCAGTAGTACCTGGGACTCCTTGAACACTGAAGCTTTCTTT.

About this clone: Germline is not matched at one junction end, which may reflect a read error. For the CDR3, the DNA is TGTGCCAGCAGGGACGAGGGGCGCTCCAACAATGAGCAGTTCTTC. It encodes CASRDEGRSNNEQFF. The chain is built from TRBV27 and TRBJ2-1; D assignment may be TRBD1 or TRBD2 (5 bases each). CDR3 size: 15 residues. Germline V CDR1 and CDR2: MNHEY, SMNVEV (reference sequence).

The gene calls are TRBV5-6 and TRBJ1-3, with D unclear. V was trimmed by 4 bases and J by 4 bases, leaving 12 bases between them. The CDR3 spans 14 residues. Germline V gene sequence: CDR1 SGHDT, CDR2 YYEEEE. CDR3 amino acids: CASSISGWGNTIYF. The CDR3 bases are TGTGCCAGCAGCATCTCCGGGTGGGGAAACACCATATATTTT. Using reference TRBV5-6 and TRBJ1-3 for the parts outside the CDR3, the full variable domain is DAGVTQSPTHLIKTRGQQVTLRCSPKSGHDTVSWYQQALGQGPQFIFQYYEEEERQRGNFPDRFSGHQFPNYSSELNVNALLLGDSALYLCASSISGWGNTIYFGEGSWLTVV.

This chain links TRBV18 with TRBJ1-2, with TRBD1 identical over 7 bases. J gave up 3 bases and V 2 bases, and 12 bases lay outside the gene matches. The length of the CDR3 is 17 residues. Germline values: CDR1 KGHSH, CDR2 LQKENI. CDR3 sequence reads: CASSPETTGASHYGYTF. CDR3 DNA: TGTGCCAGCTCACCAGAAACTACAGGGGCAAGTCACTATGGCTACACCTTC.

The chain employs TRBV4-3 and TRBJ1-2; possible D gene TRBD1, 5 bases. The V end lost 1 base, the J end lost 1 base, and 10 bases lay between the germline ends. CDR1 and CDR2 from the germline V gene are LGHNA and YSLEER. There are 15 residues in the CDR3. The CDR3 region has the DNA TGCGCCAGCAGCCAAGGAGGGGCGGTTAACTATGGCTACACCTTC. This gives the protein CASSQGGAVNYGYTF.

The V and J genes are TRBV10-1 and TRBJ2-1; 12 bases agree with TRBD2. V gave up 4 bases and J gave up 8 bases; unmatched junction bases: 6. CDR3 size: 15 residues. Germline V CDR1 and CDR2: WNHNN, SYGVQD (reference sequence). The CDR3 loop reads CASSGGTSGSDEQFF. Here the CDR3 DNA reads TGCGCCAGCAGTGGGGGGACTAGCGGGTCGGATGAGCAGTTCTTC.

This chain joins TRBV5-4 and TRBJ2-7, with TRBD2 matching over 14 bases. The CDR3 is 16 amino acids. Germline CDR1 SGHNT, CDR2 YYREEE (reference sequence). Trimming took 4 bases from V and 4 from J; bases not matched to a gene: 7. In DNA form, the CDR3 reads TGTGCCAGCAGCCCGGGACTAGCGGGAGTTCATTACGAGCAGTACTTC. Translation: CASSPGLAGVHYEQYF.

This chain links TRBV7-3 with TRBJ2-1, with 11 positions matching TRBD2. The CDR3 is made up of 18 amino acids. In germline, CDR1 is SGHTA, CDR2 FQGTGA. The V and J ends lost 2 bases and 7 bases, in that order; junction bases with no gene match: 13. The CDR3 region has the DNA TGTGCCAGCAGCTTATGGTCGGTGGGGGCTAGCGGGAGGAATGAGCAGTTCTTC. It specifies CASSLWSVGASGRNEQFF. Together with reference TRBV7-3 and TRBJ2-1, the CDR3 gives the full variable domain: GAGVSQTPSNKVTEKGKYVELRCDPISGHTALYWYRQSLGQGPEFLIYFQGTGAADDSGLPNDRFFAVRPEGSVSTLKIQRTERGDSAVYLCASSLWSVGASGRNEQFFGPGTRLTVL.

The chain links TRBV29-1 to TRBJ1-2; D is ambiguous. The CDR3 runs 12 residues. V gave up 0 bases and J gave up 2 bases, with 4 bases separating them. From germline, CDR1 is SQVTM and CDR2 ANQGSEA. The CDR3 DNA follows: TGCAGCGTTGAAGACAGGAACTATGGCTACACCTTC. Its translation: CSVEDRNYGYTF.

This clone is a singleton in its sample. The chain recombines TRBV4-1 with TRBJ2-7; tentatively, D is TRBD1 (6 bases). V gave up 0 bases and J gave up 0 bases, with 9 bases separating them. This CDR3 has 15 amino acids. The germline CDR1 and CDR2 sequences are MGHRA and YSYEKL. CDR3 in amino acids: CASSQDDRRSYEQYF. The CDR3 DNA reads TGCGCCAGCAGCCAAGATGACAGGCGCTCCTACGAGCAGTACTTC.

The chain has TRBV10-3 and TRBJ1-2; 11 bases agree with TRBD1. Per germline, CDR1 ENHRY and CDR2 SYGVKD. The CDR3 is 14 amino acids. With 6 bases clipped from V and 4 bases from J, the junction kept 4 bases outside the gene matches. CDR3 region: CAIRGQGDSYGYTF. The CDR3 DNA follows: TGTGCCATCAGGGGACAGGGGGATAGCTATGGCTACACCTTC.

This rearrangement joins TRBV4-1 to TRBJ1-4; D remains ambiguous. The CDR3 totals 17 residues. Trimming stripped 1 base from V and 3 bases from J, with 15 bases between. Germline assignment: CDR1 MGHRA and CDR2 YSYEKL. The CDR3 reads CASSQVQPGAANEKLFF. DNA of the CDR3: TGCGCCAGCAGCCAAGTTCAGCCCGGCGCGGCTAATGAAAAACTGTTTTTT.

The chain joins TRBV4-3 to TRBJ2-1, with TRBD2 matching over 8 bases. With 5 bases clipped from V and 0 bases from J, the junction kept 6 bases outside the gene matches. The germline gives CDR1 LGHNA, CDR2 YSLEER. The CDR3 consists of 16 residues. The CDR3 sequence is CASSSLAVSSYNEQFF. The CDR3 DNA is TGCGCCAGCAGCTCACTAGCGGTGAGCTCCTACAATGAGCAGTTCTTC.

The CDR3 spells CASSPPGISYGYTF. In nucleotides, the CDR3 is TGTGCCAGCAGCCCCCCCGGGATTTCGTATGGCTACACCTTC. V and J are TRBV7-3 and TRBJ1-2, with D hard to call. The V end was cut by 5 bases, the J end by 5 bases, with 15 bases between. The CDR3 contains 14 residues. The germline CDR1 and CDR2 sequences are SGHTA and FQGTGA.

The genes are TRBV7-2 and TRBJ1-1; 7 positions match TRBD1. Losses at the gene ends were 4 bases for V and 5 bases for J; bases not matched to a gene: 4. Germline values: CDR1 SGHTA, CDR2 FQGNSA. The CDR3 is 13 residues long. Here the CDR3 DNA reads TGTGCCAGCAGCTACAGGGGTGGAACTGAAGCTTTCTTT. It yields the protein CASSYRGGTEAFF.

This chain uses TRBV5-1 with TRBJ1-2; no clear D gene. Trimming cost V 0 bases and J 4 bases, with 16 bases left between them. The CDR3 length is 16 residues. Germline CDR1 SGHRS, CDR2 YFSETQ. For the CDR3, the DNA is TGCGCCAGCAGCTTGGAGAGCGCAGCCACGATCTATGGCTACACCTTC. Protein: CASSLESAATIYGYTF.

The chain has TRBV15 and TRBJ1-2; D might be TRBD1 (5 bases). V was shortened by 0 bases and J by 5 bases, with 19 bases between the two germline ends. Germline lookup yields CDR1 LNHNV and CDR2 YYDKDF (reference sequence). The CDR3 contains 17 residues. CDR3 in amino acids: CATSRDLREQAVYGYTF. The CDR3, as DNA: TGTGCCACCAGCAGAGATCTTCGAGAACAGGCTGTTTATGGCTACACCTTC.

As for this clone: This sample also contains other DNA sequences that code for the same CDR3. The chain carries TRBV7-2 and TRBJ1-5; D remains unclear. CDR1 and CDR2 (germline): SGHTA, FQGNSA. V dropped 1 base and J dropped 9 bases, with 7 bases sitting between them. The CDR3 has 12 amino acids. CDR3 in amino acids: CASSLGRGPQHF. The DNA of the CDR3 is TGTGCCAGCAGCTTAGGTCGGGGGCCCCAGCATTTT.

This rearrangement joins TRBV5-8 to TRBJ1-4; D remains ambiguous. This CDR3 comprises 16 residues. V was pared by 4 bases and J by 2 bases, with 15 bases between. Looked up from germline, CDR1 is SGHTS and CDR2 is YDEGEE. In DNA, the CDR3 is TGTGCCAGCAGCCTCGAGGGAAGGGCGACTAATGAAAAACTGTTTTTT. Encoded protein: CASSLEGRATNEKLFF.